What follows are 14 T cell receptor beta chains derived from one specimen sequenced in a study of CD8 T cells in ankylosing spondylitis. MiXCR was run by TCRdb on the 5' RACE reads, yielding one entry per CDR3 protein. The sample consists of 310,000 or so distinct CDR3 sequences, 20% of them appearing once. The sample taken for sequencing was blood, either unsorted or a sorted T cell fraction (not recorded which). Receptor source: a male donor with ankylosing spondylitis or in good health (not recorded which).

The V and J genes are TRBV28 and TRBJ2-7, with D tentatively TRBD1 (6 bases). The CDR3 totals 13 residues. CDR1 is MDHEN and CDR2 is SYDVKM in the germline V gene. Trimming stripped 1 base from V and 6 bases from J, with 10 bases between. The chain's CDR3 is CASSLSAGVEQYV. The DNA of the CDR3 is TGTGCCAGCAGTTTATCGGCAGGGGTCGAGCAGTACGTC.

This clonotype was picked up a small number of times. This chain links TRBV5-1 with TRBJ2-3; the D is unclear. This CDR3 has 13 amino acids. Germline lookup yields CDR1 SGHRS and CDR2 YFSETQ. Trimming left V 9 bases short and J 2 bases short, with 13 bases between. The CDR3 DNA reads TGCGCCACGGCCGGACCAGACACAGATACGCAGTATTTT. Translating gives CATAGPDTDTQYF. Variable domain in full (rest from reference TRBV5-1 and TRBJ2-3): KAGVTQTPRYLIKTRGQQVTLSCSPISGHRSVSWYQQTPGQGLQFLFEYFSETQRNKGNFPGRFSGRQFSNSRSEMNVSTLELGDSALYLCATAGPDTDTQYFGPGTRLTVL.

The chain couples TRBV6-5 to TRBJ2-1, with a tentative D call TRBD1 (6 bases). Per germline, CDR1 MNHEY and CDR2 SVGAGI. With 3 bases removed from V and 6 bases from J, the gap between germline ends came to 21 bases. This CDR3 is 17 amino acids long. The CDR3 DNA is TGTGCCAGCAGTTATAGGCTTCCCCAGGGGTTGGTCAATGAGCAGTTCTTC. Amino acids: CASSYRLPQGLVNEQFF.

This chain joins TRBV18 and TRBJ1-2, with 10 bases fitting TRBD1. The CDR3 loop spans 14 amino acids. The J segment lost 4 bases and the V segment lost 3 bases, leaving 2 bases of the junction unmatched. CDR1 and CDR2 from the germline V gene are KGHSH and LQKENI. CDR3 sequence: CASSPDRGAYGYTF. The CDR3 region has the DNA TGTGCCAGCTCACCGGACAGGGGGGCCTATGGCTACACCTTC.

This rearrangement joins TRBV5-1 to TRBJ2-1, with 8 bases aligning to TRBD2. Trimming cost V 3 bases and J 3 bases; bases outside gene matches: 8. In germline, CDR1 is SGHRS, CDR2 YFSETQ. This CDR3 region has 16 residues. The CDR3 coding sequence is TGCGCCAGCAGCTCCCCGGGTAGCGGGAACTACAATGAGCAGTTCTTC. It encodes CASSSPGSGNYNEQFF.

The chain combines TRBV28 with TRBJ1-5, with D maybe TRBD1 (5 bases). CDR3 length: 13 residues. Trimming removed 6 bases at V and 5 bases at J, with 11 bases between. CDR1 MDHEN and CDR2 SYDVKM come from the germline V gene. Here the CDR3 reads CASRPDRDQPQHF. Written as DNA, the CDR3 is TGTGCCAGCAGACCAGACAGAGATCAGCCCCAGCATTTT.

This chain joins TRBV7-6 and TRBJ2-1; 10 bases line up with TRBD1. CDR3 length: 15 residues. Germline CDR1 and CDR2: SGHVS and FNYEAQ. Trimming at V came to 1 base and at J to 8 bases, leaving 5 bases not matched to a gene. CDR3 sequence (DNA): TGTGCCAGCAGCTTAGTTGGGACAGGGGTCTATGAGCAGTTCTTC. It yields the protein CASSLVGTGVYEQFF.

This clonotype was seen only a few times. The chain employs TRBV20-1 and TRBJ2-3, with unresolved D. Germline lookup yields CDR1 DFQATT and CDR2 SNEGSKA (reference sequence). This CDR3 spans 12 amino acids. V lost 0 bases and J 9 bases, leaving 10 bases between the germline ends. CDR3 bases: TGCAGTGCTAGAGATCTGCTGAACACGCAGTATTTT. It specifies CSARDLLNTQYF.

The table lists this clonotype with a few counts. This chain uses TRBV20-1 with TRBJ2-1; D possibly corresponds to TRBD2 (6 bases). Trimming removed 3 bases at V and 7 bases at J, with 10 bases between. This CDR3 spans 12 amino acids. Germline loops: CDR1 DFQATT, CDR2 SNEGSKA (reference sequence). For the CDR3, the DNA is TGCAGTGCTAGCGGGGGAAATAATGAGCAGTTCTTC. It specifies CSASGGNNEQFF.

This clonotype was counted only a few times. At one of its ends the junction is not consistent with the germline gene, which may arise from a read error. This CDR3 reads CASGFGGAGELFF. The CDR3 bases are TGTGCCAGCGGATTTGGGGGGGCCGGGGAGTTGTTTTTT. This sequence joins TRBV27 and TRBJ2-2, with TRBD2 as a possible D gene (7 bases). The CDR3 length is 13 residues. Germline V lookup: CDR1 MNHEY, CDR2 SMNVEV (reference sequence).

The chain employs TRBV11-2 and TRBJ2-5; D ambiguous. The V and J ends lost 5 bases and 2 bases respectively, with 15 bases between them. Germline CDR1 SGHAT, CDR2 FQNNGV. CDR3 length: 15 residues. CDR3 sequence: CASSPLRAVQETQYF. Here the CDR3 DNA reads TGTGCCAGCAGCCCCCTACGGGCTGTACAAGAGACCCAGTACTTC.

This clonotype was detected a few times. The CDR3 DNA follows: TGTGCCAGCAGCTACAGGGATCTTCAAGAGACCCAGTACTTC. It yields the protein CASSYRDLQETQYF. The rearrangement uses TRBV7-9 and TRBJ2-5, with a possible D match to TRBD1 (6 bases). Trimming removed 4 bases at V and 2 bases at J, with 11 bases between. The CDR3 is 14 residues long. Germline V CDR1 and CDR2: SEHNR, FQNEAQ (reference sequence).

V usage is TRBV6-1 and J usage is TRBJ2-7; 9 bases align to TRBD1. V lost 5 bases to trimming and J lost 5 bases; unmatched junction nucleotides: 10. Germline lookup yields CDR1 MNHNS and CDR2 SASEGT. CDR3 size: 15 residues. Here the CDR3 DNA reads TGTGCCAGCAGTACCGGGACAGGGAAGGGTGACGAGCAGTACGTC. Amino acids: CASSTGTGKGDEQYV.

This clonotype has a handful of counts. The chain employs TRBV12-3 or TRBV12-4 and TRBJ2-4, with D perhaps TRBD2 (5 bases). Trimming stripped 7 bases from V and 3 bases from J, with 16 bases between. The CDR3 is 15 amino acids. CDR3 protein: CASTPIRGNKNIQYF. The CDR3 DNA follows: TGTGCCAGCACCCCTATCAGAGGGAACAAAAACATTCAGTACTTC.